This entry lists 4 T cell receptor beta chains sequenced from one sample in a study of identical twins. TCRdb reprocessed the 5' RACE reads via MiXCR and lists one record per CDR3 protein. The sample has about 240,000 distinct CDR3 sequences, roughly a tenth seen once. Specimen: memory T cells sorted from blood. The receptors were gathered from a man aged 45-65 years in good health.

This clonotype has more than one count but fewer than ten. V is TRBV13 and J is TRBJ1-4, with a possible D match to TRBD1 (5 bases). Germline lookup yields CDR1 PRHDT and CDR2 FYEKMQ (reference sequence). CDR3 length: 16 amino acids. Trimming pared 1 base from V and 8 bases from J, leaving 17 bases between. The CDR3 protein is CASSLAIGQGKEKLFF. As DNA, the CDR3 is TGTGCCAGCAGCTTAGCGATTGGGCAGGGCAAGGAAAAACTGTTTTTT.

This clonotype was seen a few times. This chain uses TRBV6-2 or TRBV6-3 with TRBJ1-1; D uncertain. The CDR3 totals 15 residues. The V gene's germline CDR1 is MNHEY and CDR2 SVGEGT. The V end was cut by 0 bases, the J end by 5 bases, with 13 bases between. The CDR3 protein is CASSYSGEFRTEAFF. DNA of the CDR3: TGTGCCAGCAGTTACTCCGGGGAGTTCAGAACTGAAGCTTTCTTT.

This clonotype turned up a few times. V is TRBV30 and J is TRBJ2-6; no firm D call. The germline V and J ends were trimmed by 0 bases and 0 bases, with 3 bases remaining between them. This CDR3 has 14 amino acids. CDR1 GTSNPN and CDR2 SVGIG come from the germline V gene (reference sequence). CDR3 loop: CAWSVDSGANVLTF. The DNA for the CDR3 is TGTGCCTGGAGTGTGGACTCTGGGGCCAACGTCCTGACTTTC.

This clonotype turned up a few times. The chain couples TRBV6-5 to TRBJ2-1; 8 bases match TRBD2. Germline assignment: CDR1 MNHEY and CDR2 SVGAGI. This CDR3 comprises 19 residues. Unmatched junction bases numbered 17, after V lost 0 bases and J lost 7 bases. For the CDR3, the DNA is TGTGCCAGCAGTTACTCGATAGCGGTGTTTAGCGGGGATACAAATGAGCAGTTCTTC. Residues: CASSYSIAVFSGDTNEQFF.